This T cell receptor (beta chain) was recovered during a study of cytomegalovirus exposure and HLA in healthy donors. This CDR3 spans 15 amino acids. Per germline, CDR1 MDHEN and CDR2 SYDVKM. V shed 10 bases and J 5 bases; nucleotides not matched to a gene: 12. Researchers ran the PCR with 60 Vbeta and 13 Jbeta primers. Assay: immunoSEQ multiplex PCR; the TCRdb copy retains only in-frame clones and omits some. There are about 200,000 clones in the sample; approximately 82% occur only once, and about 1.7% lies in the top ten. As concerns this clone: Its matching antigen is unknown.

Findings and limits, study-wide: Earlier results showed most TCR beta V segments being productive about 87% or about 30% of the time.

The chain combines TRBV28 with TRBJ2-1; 9 bases map to TRBD1. The sample taken for sequencing was PBMCs. This clonotype was sampled from a woman under 30 in good health and CMV-seronegative. CDR3 nucleotide sequence: TGTGCCATCAACTCTGCCGGGACAGGGAACAATGAGCAGTTCTTC. Encoded protein: CAINSAGTGNNEQFF.